This T cell receptor (beta chain) was observed in a study of T-cell memory formation after mild COVID-19. From the 5' RACE reads, TCRdb called clonotypes with MiXCR, one entry per CDR3 protein. The table lists around 420,000 distinct CDR3 sequences, 24% of them singletons, with 8.8% in the top ten. In this sample, this clonotype turned up a few times. Trimming took 7 bases from V and 0 from J, leaving 20 bases between them. The CDR3 loop spans 16 amino acids. Germline CDR1 and CDR2: SGHRS and YFSETQ. The sequenced sample consisted of PBMCs or a T cell subset sorted from them (not recorded which). This receptor was obtained from an adult woman who had mild COVID-19 (a few samples of this study predate the infection). Cell type and time point are not known. The chain employs TRBV5-1 and TRBJ2-7; a weak D match, TRBD2 (6 bases). The CDR3 is CASSVEGIHLSYEQYF. The CDR3 nucleotides read TGCGCCAGCTCAGTGGAGGGGATACACCTCTCCTACGAGCAGTACTTC.